This TCR beta chain was obtained from a study of shared clonotypes between healthy human individuals. Study as a whole: CD4 naive and memory got three plates each, CD8 naive two, CD8 memory one.

Within Nashville, Tennessee resided all donors, each a Caucasian adult. Researchers ran the assay at a deep level. Generated by immunoSEQ multiplex PCR, the TCRdb table keeps only in-frame clones and is missing some. The data contain more than 2,000,000 clones, just over 90% of them singletons. This CDR3 is built from 13 residues. Trimming removed 6 bases from V and 2 bases from J, with 11 bases in between. CDR1 is SGHRS, CDR2 YFSETQ, per germline. The study's findings and limits: The study generally estimated greater richness for naive than memory subsets.

With respect to this clone: Its antigen is not identified.

This sequence joins TRBV5-1 and TRBJ2-5; D perhaps matches TRBD1 (5 bases). The sequence came from a man between 18 and 29 years old in good health. Sequencing was done on a sample of naive CD4+ T cells sorted from blood. The subset here: CD45RA+ positively selected. The CDR3 reads CASTPGQQETQYF. The DNA of the CDR3 is TGCGCCAGCACCCCAGGGCAGCAAGAGACCCAGTACTTC.